This entry features one T cell receptor (beta chain) sequence. No antigen is known for it. The data are from a study of cytomegalovirus exposure and HLA in healthy donors. Study-wide findings and caveats: Across donors, presence/absence analyses took sequencing depth to be roughly uniform. There were some public TCRs occurring in many donors, but most TCR sequences were rare. Association with HLA alleles at 0.05 false discovery rate was found for around 17,000 TCR beta sequences in a later analysis. A few V segments could not be told apart, such as TRBV6-2 and TRBV6-3, and were left out.

The PCR contained 60 Vbeta and 13 Jbeta primers. The repertoire was sequenced with immunoSEQ multiplex PCR; TCRdb's copy has only in-frame clones and lacks some. The sample lists tens of thousands of clones, approximately 74% occurring once. This CDR3 is built from 17 residues. Germline CDR1 MNHEY, CDR2 SMNVEV (reference sequence). V dropped 3 bases and J dropped 0; count of bases not matched to a gene: 9. The J gene is TRBJ1-1, the V gene TRBV27; TRBD1 matches 8 bases. Sequencing used PBMCs. The source is a middle-aged man in good health and CMV-seropositive. In DNA form, the CDR3 reads TGTGCCAGCAGTTTCAGGGGGCGGGCTGTGTTGAACACTGAAGCTTTCTTT. Protein product: CASSFRGRAVLNTEAFF.